A single sample gave rise to the 32 T cell receptor beta chains below, sequenced in a study of blood T cell repertoires in COVID-19. Sequencing was performed with immunoSEQ multiplex PCR; in TCRdb, only in-frame clones are kept and a portion is missing. The sample has fewer than 150,000 clones; 75% to 85% are singletons. Material for sequencing was peripheral blood. The receptors originated from a man in his fifties with acute or convalescent COVID-19.

The J gene is TRBJ2-5, the V gene TRBV7-9; possibly TRBD1 for D (5 bases). V shed 5 bases and J shed 1 base, with 11 bases lying between them. The CDR3 consists of 14 residues. The germline gives CDR1 SEHNR, CDR2 FQNEAQ (reference sequence). CDR3 loop: CASSNPGIQETQYF. The DNA for the CDR3 is TGTGCCAGCAGCAACCCAGGGATCCAAGAGACCCAGTACTTC.

CDR3 nucleotides: TGTGCCAGCACCGACCTAGGGGAGGACACTGAAGCTTTCTTT. Translated, it gives CASTDLGEDTEAFF. V usage is TRBV28 and J usage is TRBJ1-1; a weak D match, TRBD1 (5 bases). Between the trimmed V and J ends, which lost 7 bases and 3 bases, there was a span of 15 bases. The CDR3 loop spans 14 amino acids. Germline V CDR1 and CDR2: MDHEN, SYDVKM.

Concerning this clone: Other DNA sequences in the same sample also yield this CDR3. The chain is built from TRBV5-1 and TRBJ2-3; TRBD2 might be the D (5 bases). Germline-derived CDR1 and CDR2 are SGHRS and YFSETQ. The CDR3 contains 14 residues. V lost 2 bases, J lost 0 bases, and 7 bases lay in between. This chain's CDR3 is CASSLGLSTDTQYF. As DNA, the CDR3 is TGCGCCAGCAGCTTAGGACTGAGCACAGATACGCAGTATTTT.

The chain links TRBV5-4 to TRBJ2-3; 12 bases are a match to TRBD2. CDR1 and CDR2 (germline): SGHNT, YYREEE (reference sequence). J gave up 6 bases and V 3 bases, and 8 bases lay outside the gene matches. CDR3 length: 16 residues. The DNA for the CDR3 is TGTGCCAGCAGCTCAGGACTAGCGGGAAACATTGATACGCAGTATTTT. It yields the protein CASSSGLAGNIDTQYF.

The J gene is TRBJ1-2, the V gene TRBV6-5; 8 bases fit TRBD1. The CDR3 is made up of 15 amino acids. V was pared by 7 bases and J by 2 bases, with 9 bases of the junction left unmatched. Germline assignment: CDR1 MNHEY and CDR2 SVGAGI. The CDR3 reads CASTPGQGGNYGYTF. The CDR3 region has the DNA TGTGCCAGCACCCCCGGACAGGGCGGAAACTATGGCTACACCTTC.

The gene calls are TRBV3-1 (or the pseudogene TRBV3-2) and TRBJ1-6; D unclear. Trimming cost V 1 base and J 6 bases, with 4 bases left between them. This CDR3 is 13 amino acids long. The germline V gene encodes CDR1 LGHDT and CDR2 YNNKEL (reference sequence). CDR3 sequence reads: CASSQVSNSPLHF. CDR3 DNA: TGTGCCAGCAGCCAAGTGAGTAATTCACCCCTCCACTTT.

This chain joins TRBV11-3 and TRBJ1-2; unclear D gene. Trimming stripped 5 bases from V and 8 bases from J, with 15 bases between. CDR1 and CDR2 from the germline V gene are SGHNT and YENEEA. There are 13 residues in the CDR3. The CDR3 bases are TGTGCCAGCAGCCCGTCGGGAGTCTGGGGCTACACCTTC. Amino acid sequence: CASSPSGVWGYTF. The full variable domain, its missing parts supplied by reference TRBV11-3 and TRBJ1-2, is EAGVVQSPRYKIIEKKQPVAFWCNPISGHNTLYWYLQNLGQGPELLIRYENEEAVDDSQLPKDRFSAERLKGVDSTLKIQPAELGDSAVYLCASSPSGVWGYTFGSGTRLTVV.

The rearrangement joins TRBV30 to TRBJ1-1; no firm D call. This CDR3 spans 13 amino acids. V was cut by 0 bases and J by 4 bases, with 9 bases left in between. Per the germline V gene, CDR1 is GTSNPN and CDR2 is SVGIG (reference sequence). CDR3 protein: CAWSVQTGTEAFF. The CDR3 DNA sequence: TGTGCCTGGAGTGTCCAGACGGGCACTGAAGCTTTCTTT.

The V gene is TRBV5-1, the J gene TRBJ1-2; 9 bases match TRBD1. Germline V gene lookup returns CDR1 SGHRS and CDR2 YFSETQ. The CDR3 spans 14 residues. The trim removed 3 bases at V and 3 bases at J, leaving 3 bases unmatched. CDR3 region: CASSSGQGYYGYTF. The DNA for the CDR3 is TGCGCCAGCAGCTCGGGACAGGGCTACTATGGCTACACCTTC.

J is TRBJ2-7 and V is TRBV3-1 (or the pseudogene TRBV3-2), with 7 bases fitting TRBD2. The CDR3 has 14 residues. The V segment lost 0 bases and the J segment 4 bases; nucleotides outside the gene matches: 3. Germline V gene sequence: CDR1 LGHDT, CDR2 YNNKEL (reference sequence). This CDR3 reads CASSQDQRDYEQYF. DNA for the CDR3: TGTGCCAGCAGCCAAGACCAGCGGGATTACGAGCAGTACTTC.

The genes are TRBV10-3 and TRBJ2-2; D uncertain. The ends were cut back, 10 bases at V and 5 bases at J, with 11 bases in the middle. This CDR3 spans 12 amino acids. CDR1 ENHRY and CDR2 SYGVKD come from the germline V gene. In DNA, the CDR3 is TGTGCCACACTGTCCAGGACCGGGGAGCTGTTTTTT. This encodes CATLSRTGELFF.

V is TRBV13 and J is TRBJ2-5; 8 bases fit TRBD2. The CDR3 spans 16 residues. Germline V gives CDR1 PRHDT, CDR2 FYEKMQ (reference sequence). After removal of 5 bases from V and 6 bases from J, the junction contained 14 bases not matched to a gene. In nucleotides, the CDR3 is TGTGCCAGCAGCCCCGGCCCGGGACTAGTTCTCAAGACCCAGTACTTC. Translated, it gives CASSPGPGLVLKTQYF.

The genes are TRBV29-1 and TRBJ1-1; 9 bases map to TRBD1. The CDR3 has 14 residues. Germline assignment: CDR1 SQVTM and CDR2 ANQGSEA. V was pared by 7 bases and J by 4 bases, with 10 bases of the junction left unmatched. The CDR3: CSARTGVAATEAFF. CDR3 nucleotides: TGCAGCGCTCGGACAGGGGTAGCGGCCACTGAAGCTTTCTTT.

This chain joins TRBV28 and TRBJ1-4; no reliable D call. CDR1 and CDR2 (germline): MDHEN, SYDVKM. Trimming cost V 5 bases and J 7 bases, with 17 bases left between them. The CDR3 length is 15 residues. Here the CDR3 reads CASSPFPGVVEKLFF. The CDR3 coding sequence is TGTGCCAGCAGTCCCTTCCCCGGGGTGGTTGAAAAACTGTTTTTT.

This chain joins TRBV5-4 and TRBJ2-7, with 8 bases matching TRBD2. Germline V gene data show CDR1 as SGHNT and CDR2 as YYREEE (reference sequence). The CDR3 loop spans 15 amino acids. Trimming removed 0 bases from V and 1 base from J; junction bases left unmatched: 3. The CDR3 region has the DNA TGTGCCAGCAGCTTGGGTAGCGGGAAATCCTACGAGCAGTACTTC. As protein: CASSLGSGKSYEQYF. The full variable domain, its missing parts supplied by reference TRBV5-4 and TRBJ2-7, is ETGVTQSPTHLIKTRGQQVTLRCSSQSGHNTVSWYQQALGQGPQFIFQYYREEENGRGNFPPRFSGLQFPNYSSELNVNALELDDSALYLCASSLGSGKSYEQYFGPGTRLTVT.

In this sample, this clone turned up once. The chain uses TRBV30 and TRBJ1-2; D ambiguous. Trimming left V 2 bases short and J 2 bases short, with 18 bases between. From germline, CDR1 is GTSNPN and CDR2 SVGIG (reference sequence). This CDR3 spans 16 amino acids. This chain's CDR3 is CAWSLHIRLSNYGYTF. CDR3 nucleotide sequence: TGTGCCTGGAGTCTCCATATAAGACTCAGCAACTATGGCTACACCTTC.

This chain uses TRBV6-5 with TRBJ1-6; 8 nucleotides line up with TRBD1. CDR3 length: 14 amino acids. Germline V gives CDR1 MNHEY, CDR2 SVGAGI. Unmatched junction bases numbered 2, after V lost 7 bases and J lost 3 bases. The CDR3 loop reads CASKGTGYNSPLHF. DNA for the CDR3: TGTGCCAGCAAGGGGACAGGCTATAATTCACCCCTCCACTTT.

The chain uses TRBV29-1 and TRBJ1-1; 8 nucleotides match TRBD1. Losses at the gene ends were 7 bases for V and 2 bases for J; bases not matched to a gene: 15. CDR1 is SQVTM, CDR2 ANQGSEA, per germline. This CDR3 region has 16 residues. DNA for the CDR3: TGCAGCGCAGCCGGACAGGGACTCGATTATAACACTGAAGCTTTCTTT. As protein: CSAAGQGLDYNTEAFF.

The V and J genes are TRBV27 and TRBJ1-1; D is possibly TRBD1 (6 bases). The V end was cut by 4 bases, the J end by 7 bases, with 19 bases between. Germline-derived CDR1 and CDR2 are MNHEY and SMNVEV (reference sequence). CDR3 length: 15 amino acids. In DNA form, the CDR3 reads TGTGCCAGCAGTTCAAGGCTGGACAGAAAGGGTGAAGCTTTCTTT. Translating it yields CASSSRLDRKGEAFF.

J is TRBJ2-7 and V is TRBV27; TRBD2 aligns across 10 bases. The V gene's germline CDR1 is MNHEY and CDR2 SMNVEV (reference sequence). With V trimmed by 1 base and J by 2 bases, 26 bases remained unmatched. The CDR3 has 23 residues. The CDR3 DNA follows: TGTGCCAGCAGTTTATGGGGCGTGAGGGGTAGCGGGAGGCCACGAGAATATACCTACGAGCAGTACTTC. It encodes CASSLWGVRGSGRPREYTYEQYF.

The chain carries TRBV3-1 (or the pseudogene TRBV3-2) and TRBJ2-3; 12 bases fit TRBD2. V lost 3 bases to trimming and J lost 2 bases; unmatched junction nucleotides: 3. This CDR3 is built from 16 residues. Germline V gene sequence: CDR1 LGHDT, CDR2 YNNKEL (reference sequence). For the CDR3, the DNA is TGTGCCAGCAGCCACCGACTAGCGGGGGACACAGATACGCAGTATTTT. Translated: CASSHRLAGDTDTQYF.

The chain uses TRBV4-1 and TRBJ2-3; 12 bases agree with TRBD2. Trimming at V came to 1 base and at J to 0 bases, leaving 5 bases not matched to a gene. CDR1 and CDR2 (germline): MGHRA, YSYEKL. This CDR3 is built from 18 residues. The CDR3 loop is CASSQGASGRGSTDTQYF. The CDR3 DNA sequence: TGCGCCAGCAGCCAAGGGGCTAGCGGGAGGGGGAGCACAGATACGCAGTATTTT.

The CDR3 DNA reads as TGTGCCTGGAGTGTACAGGGCCAGCTTGGGTACTTC. This translates into CAWSVQGQLGYF. The V and J genes are TRBV30 and TRBJ2-7; TRBD1 is a possible D gene (6 bases). Germline-derived CDR1 and CDR2 are GTSNPN and SVGIG (reference sequence). This CDR3 contains 12 residues. Trimming stripped 0 bases from V and 12 bases from J, with 15 bases between. Filled out from reference TRBV30 and TRBJ2-7, the complete variable domain reads SQTIHQWPATLVQPVGSPLSLECTVEGTSNPNLYWYRQAAGRGLQLLFYSVGIGQISSEVPQNLSASRPQDRQFILSSKKLLLSDSGFYLCAWSVQGQLGYFGPGTRLTVT.

The gene calls are TRBV7-2 and TRBJ2-1, with TRBD2 matching over 8 bases. CDR3 length: 15 amino acids. V lost 4 bases and J lost 1; bases outside the gene matches: 3. CDR1 is SGHTA and CDR2 is FQGNSA in the germline V gene. CDR3 DNA sequence: TGTGCCAGCAGCTCCGGGAGGGGGTCCTACAATGAGCAGTTCTTC. Its translation: CASSSGRGSYNEQFF.

This chain uses TRBV30 with TRBJ2-1, with 12 bases aligning to TRBD2. The CDR3 has 14 residues. The germline CDR1 and CDR2 sequences are GTSNPN and SVGIG (reference sequence). Trimming removed 2 bases from V and 7 bases from J; junction bases left unmatched: 3. The CDR3 sequence is CAWSPGLAGNEQFF. DNA of the CDR3: TGTGCCTGGAGTCCGGGACTAGCGGGTAATGAGCAGTTCTTC. Drawing the rest from reference TRBV30 and TRBJ2-1, the complete variable domain is SQTIHQWPATLVQPVGSPLSLECTVEGTSNPNLYWYRQAAGRGLQLLFYSVGIGQISSEVPQNLSASRPQDRQFILSSKKLLLSDSGFYLCAWSPGLAGNEQFFGPGTRLTVL.

The rearrangement links TRBV29-1 to TRBJ2-7, with D possibly matching TRBD1 (6 bases). Germline CDR1 reads SQVTM; CDR2 reads ANQGSEA. This CDR3 has 15 amino acids. V lost 1 base to trimming and J lost 3 bases, with 16 bases between them. The CDR3 sequence is CSVEGGGGLNYEQYF. CDR3 in DNA: TGCAGCGTTGAAGGAGGGGGTGGGCTAAACTACGAGCAGTACTTC.

The chain links TRBV5-1 to TRBJ2-7, with TRBD1 matching 8 bases. The CDR3 spans 13 residues. The ends lost 0 bases at V and 6 bases at J; junction bases unmatched: 2. The germline CDR1 and CDR2 sequences are SGHRS and YFSETQ. The CDR3 region has the DNA TGCGCCAGCAGCTTGGGGACAGGGCTCGAGCAGTACTTC. It is translated as CASSLGTGLEQYF.

This chain uses TRBV6-1 with TRBJ2-5; D possibly corresponds to TRBD1 (6 bases). The CDR3 extends over 18 amino acids. Germline V CDR1 and CDR2: MNHNS, SASEGT. Deletions cut 0 bases from V and 4 bases from J, with 21 bases between. The CDR3 loop is CASSEAARRQGRGETQYF. The CDR3 nucleotides read TGTGCCAGCAGTGAAGCAGCGCGTCGGCAGGGGCGCGGAGAGACCCAGTACTTC.

The chain uses TRBV6-5 and TRBJ1-2, with D perhaps TRBD1 (5 bases). CDR3 length: 14 amino acids. Between the trimmed V and J ends, which lost 7 bases and 8 bases, there was a span of 20 bases. From germline, CDR1 is MNHEY and CDR2 SVGAGI. The CDR3 reads CASKGAGYWYGYTF. The CDR3 DNA reads as TGTGCCAGCAAAGGGGCCGGATATTGGTACGGCTACACCTTC.

This chain links TRBV11-3 with TRBJ2-7; D is possibly TRBD2 (6 bases). Per the germline V gene, CDR1 is SGHNT and CDR2 is YENEEA. CDR3 size: 15 residues. V lost 4 bases and J 0 bases, leaving 13 bases between the germline ends. The CDR3 is CASSSQAGSSYEQYF. As DNA, the CDR3 is TGTGCCAGCAGCTCCCAGGCGGGGAGCTCCTACGAGCAGTACTTC.

This chain joins TRBV4-1 and TRBJ1-6; no firm D call. Germline V gives CDR1 MGHRA, CDR2 YSYEKL. This CDR3 comprises 15 residues. Trimming took off 0 bases at V and 10 bases at J, with 13 bases between the two ends. For the CDR3, the DNA is TGCGCCAGCAGCCAAGATCTCGCAGGTTTCTCACCCCTCCACTTT. Translated: CASSQDLAGFSPLHF.

This chain connects TRBV28 to TRBJ2-4, with TRBD1 matching 10 bases. With V trimmed by 3 bases and J by 0 bases, 11 bases remained unmatched. Per germline, CDR1 MDHEN and CDR2 SYDVKM. CDR3 length: 19 amino acids. The CDR3 region is CASSFWDRGGSLAKNIQYF. DNA of the CDR3: TGTGCCAGCAGTTTCTGGGACAGGGGAGGTTCTCTAGCCAAAAACATTCAGTACTTC.